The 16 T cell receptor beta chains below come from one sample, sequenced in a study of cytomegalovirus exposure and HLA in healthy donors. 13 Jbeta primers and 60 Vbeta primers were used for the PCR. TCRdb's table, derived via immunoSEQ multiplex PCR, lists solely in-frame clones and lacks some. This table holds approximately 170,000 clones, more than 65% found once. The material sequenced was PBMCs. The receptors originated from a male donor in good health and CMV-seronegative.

CDR3 sequence (DNA): TGTGCCAGCAGGATCTCCTACGAGGGGGCCGCCGAGCAGTACTTC. Translation gives CASRISYEGAAEQYF. The V and J genes are TRBV6-1 and TRBJ2-5, with 7 positions matching TRBD1. TRBJ2-7 explains the end of the DNA better; the J call may be wrong. The CDR3 totals 15 residues. Germline V lookup: CDR1 MNHNS, CDR2 SASEGT.

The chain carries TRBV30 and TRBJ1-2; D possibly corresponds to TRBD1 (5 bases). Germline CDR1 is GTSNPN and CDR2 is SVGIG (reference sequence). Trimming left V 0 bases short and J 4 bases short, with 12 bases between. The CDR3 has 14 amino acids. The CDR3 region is CAWSVAGRGYGYTF. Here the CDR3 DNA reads TGTGCCTGGAGTGTAGCGGGGAGGGGCTATGGCTACACCTTC. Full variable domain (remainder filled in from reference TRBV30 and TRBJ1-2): SQTIHQWPATLVQPVGSPLSLECTVEGTSNPNLYWYRQAAGRGLQLLFYSVGIGQISSEVPQNLSASRPQDRQFILSSKKLLLSDSGFYLCAWSVAGRGYGYTFGSGTRLTVV.

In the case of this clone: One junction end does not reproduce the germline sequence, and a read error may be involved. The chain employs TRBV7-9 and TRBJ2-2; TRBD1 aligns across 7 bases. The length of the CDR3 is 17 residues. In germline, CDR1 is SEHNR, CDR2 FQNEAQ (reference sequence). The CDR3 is CSSSFLPGQTNTGELFF. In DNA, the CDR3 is TGTTCCAGCAGCTTCTTGCCGGGACAGACGAACACCGGGGAGCTGTTTTTT.

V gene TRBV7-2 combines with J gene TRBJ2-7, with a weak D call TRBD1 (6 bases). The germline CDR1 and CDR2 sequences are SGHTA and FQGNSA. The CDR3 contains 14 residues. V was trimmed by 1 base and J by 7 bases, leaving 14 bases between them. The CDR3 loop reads CASSLGFDQGEQYF. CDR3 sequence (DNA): TGTGCCAGCAGCTTAGGTTTCGATCAGGGGGAGCAGTACTTC.

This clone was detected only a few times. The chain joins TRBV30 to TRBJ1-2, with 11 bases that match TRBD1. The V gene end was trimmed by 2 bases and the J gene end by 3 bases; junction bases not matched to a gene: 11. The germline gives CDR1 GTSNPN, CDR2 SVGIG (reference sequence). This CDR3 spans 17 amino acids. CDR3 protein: CAWSRGTGGKTYYGYTF. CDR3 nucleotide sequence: TGTGCCTGGAGTCGTGGGACAGGGGGAAAAACTTACTATGGCTACACCTTC.

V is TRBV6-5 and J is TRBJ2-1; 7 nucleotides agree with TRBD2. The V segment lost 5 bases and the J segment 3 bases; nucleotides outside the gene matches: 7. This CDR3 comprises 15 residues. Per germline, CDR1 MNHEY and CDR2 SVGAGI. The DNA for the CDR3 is TGTGCCAGCAGTACCGGGGCGGGAGTCTACAATGAGCAGTTCTTC. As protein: CASSTGAGVYNEQFF.

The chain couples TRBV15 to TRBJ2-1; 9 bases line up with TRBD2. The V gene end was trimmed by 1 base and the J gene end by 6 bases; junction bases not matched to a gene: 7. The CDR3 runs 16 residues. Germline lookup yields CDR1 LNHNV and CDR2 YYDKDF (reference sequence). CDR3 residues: CATSRGGLATSNEQFF. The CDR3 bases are TGTGCCACCAGCAGAGGCGGACTAGCGACATCCAATGAGCAGTTCTTC.

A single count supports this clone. The CDR3 nucleotides are TGTGCCAGCAGTTATATCGGGGGGGGGTCCTACAATGAGCAGTTCTTC. Translated, it gives CASSYIGGGSYNEQFF. This chain connects TRBV6-6 to TRBJ2-1, with TRBD2 matching 8 bases. The CDR3 contains 16 residues. The V gene's germline CDR1 is MNHNY and CDR2 SVGAGI (reference sequence). V lost 3 bases and J lost 1; bases outside the gene matches: 5.

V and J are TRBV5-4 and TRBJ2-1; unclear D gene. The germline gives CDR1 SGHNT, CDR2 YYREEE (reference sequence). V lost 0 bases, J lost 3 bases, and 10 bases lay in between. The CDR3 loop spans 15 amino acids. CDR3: CASSLAGTNYNEQFF. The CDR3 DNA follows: TGTGCCAGCAGCTTGGCCGGTACTAACTACAATGAGCAGTTCTTC.

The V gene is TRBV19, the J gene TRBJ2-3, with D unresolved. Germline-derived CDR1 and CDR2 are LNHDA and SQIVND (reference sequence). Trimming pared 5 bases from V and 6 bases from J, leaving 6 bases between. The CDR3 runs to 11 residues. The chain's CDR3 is CASSEVDTQYF. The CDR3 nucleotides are TGTGCCAGTAGTGAGGTGGATACGCAGTATTTT. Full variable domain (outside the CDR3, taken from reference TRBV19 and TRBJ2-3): DGGITQSPKYLFRKEGQNVTLSCEQNLNHDAMYWYRQDPGQGLRLIYYSQIVNDFQKGDIAEGYSVSREKKESFPLTVTSAQKNPTAFYLCASSEVDTQYFGPGTRLTVL.

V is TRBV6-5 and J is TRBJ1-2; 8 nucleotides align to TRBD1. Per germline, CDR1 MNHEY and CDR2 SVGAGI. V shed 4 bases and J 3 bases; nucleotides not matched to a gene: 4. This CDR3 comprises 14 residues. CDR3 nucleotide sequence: TGTGCCAGCAGTTCCCTGACAGGGGACTATGGCTACACCTTC. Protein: CASSSLTGDYGYTF.

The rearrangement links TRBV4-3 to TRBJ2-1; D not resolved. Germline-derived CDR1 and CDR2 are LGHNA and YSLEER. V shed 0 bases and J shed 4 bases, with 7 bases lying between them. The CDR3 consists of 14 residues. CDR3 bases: TGCGCCAGCAGCCAAGATCGGTCATACAATGAGCAGTTCTTC. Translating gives CASSQDRSYNEQFF.

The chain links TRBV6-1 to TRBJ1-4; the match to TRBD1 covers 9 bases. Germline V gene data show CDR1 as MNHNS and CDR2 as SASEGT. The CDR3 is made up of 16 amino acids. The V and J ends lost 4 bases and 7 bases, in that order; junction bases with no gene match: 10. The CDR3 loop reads CASSVPGQGQREKLFF. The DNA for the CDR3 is TGTGCCAGCAGTGTCCCGGGACAGGGACAACGTGAAAAACTGTTTTTT.

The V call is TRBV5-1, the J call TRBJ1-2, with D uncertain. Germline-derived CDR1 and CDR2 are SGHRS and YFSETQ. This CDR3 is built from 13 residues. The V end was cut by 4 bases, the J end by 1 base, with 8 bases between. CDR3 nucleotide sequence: TGCGCCAGCAGCCCCGAGGGTAACTATGGCTACACCTTC. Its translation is CASSPEGNYGYTF.

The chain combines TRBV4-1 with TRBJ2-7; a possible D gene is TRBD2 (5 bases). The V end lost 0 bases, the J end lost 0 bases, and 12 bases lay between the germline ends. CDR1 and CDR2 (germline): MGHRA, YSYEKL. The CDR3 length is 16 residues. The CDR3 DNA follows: TGCGCCAGCAGCCAAGAGCCCAGCGGAAGCTCCTACGAGCAGTACTTC. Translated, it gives CASSQEPSGSSYEQYF.

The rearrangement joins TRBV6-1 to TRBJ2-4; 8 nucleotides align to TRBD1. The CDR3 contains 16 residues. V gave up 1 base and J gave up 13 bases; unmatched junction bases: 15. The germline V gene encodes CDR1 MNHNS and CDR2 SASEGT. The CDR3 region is CASSEGPAGTGGGQYF. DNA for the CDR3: TGTGCCAGCAGTGAAGGCCCTGCCGGGACAGGCGGAGGGCAGTACTTC.